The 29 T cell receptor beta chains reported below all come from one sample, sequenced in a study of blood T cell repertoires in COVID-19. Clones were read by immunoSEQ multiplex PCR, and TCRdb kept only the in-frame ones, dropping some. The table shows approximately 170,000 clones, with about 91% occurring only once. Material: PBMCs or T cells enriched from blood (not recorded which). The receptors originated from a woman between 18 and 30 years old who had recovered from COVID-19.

The CDR3 loop is CASSYSGQDNEKLFF. The CDR3 nucleotides read TGTGCCAGCAGTTACTCGGGACAGGATAATGAAAAACTGTTTTTT. The chain combines TRBV6-5 with TRBJ1-4; 8 bases align to TRBD1. Trimming at V came to 0 bases and at J to 4 bases, leaving 1 base not matched to a gene. Looked up from germline, CDR1 is MNHEY and CDR2 is SVGAGI. The CDR3 totals 15 residues.

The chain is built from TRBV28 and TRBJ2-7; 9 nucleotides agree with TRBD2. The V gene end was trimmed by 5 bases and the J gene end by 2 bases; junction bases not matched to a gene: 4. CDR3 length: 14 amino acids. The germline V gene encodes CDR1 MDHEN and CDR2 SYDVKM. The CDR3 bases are TGTGCCAGCAGTGGATTAGCGGGGGCCTACGAGCAGTACTTC. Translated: CASSGLAGAYEQYF.

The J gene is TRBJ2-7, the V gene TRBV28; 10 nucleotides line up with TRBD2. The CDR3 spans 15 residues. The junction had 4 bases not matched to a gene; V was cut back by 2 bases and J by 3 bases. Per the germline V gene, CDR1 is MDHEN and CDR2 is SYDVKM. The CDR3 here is CASSLRLAGVYEQYF. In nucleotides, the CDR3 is TGTGCCAGCAGTTTACGTCTAGCGGGAGTCTACGAGCAGTACTTC.

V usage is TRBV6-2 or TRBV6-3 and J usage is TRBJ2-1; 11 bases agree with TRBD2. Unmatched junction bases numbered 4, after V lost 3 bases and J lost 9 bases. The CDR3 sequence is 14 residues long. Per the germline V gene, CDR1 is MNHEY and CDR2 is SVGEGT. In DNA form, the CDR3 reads TGTGCCAGCAGTTATACTAGCGGGAGCTCTGAGCAGTTCTTC. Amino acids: CASSYTSGSSEQFF.

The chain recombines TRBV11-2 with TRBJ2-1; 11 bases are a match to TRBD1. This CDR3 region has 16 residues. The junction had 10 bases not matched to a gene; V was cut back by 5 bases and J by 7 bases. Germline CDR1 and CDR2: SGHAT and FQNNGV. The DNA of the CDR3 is TGTGCCAGCAGCGTCTCAAGGACAGGGGGCTTTAATGAGCAGTTCTTC. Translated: CASSVSRTGGFNEQFF.

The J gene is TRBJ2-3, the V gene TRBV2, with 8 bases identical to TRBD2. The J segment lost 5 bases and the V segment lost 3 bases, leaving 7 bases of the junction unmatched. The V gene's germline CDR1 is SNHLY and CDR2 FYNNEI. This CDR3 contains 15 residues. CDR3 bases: TGTGCCAGCAGTGACAGCGGGAGAGGAGGAGATACGCAGTATTTT. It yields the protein CASSDSGRGGDTQYF.

As DNA, the CDR3 is TGTGCCAGCTCACCACGGGGGGGCTCTGGAAACACCATATATTTT. Amino acids: CASSPRGGSGNTIYF. This sequence joins TRBV18 and TRBJ1-3, with D tentatively TRBD1 (5 bases). CDR3 length: 15 residues. Deletions cut 1 base from V and 0 bases from J, with 7 bases between. Germline CDR1 and CDR2: KGHSH and LQKENI. Full variable domain (missing parts from reference TRBV18 and TRBJ1-3): NAGVMQNPRHLVRRRGQEARLRCSPMKGHSHVYWYRQLPEEGLKFMVYLQKENIIDESGMPKERFSAEFPKEGPSILRIQQVVRGDSAAYFCASSPRGGSGNTIYFGEGSWLTVV.

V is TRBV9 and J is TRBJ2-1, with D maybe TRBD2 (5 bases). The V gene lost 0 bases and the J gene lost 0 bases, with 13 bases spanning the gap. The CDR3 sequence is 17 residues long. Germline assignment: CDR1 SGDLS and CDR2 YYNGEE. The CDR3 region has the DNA TGTGCCAGCAGCGTAGGCGGGCGAAGATACTCCTACAATGAGCAGTTCTTC. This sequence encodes CASSVGGRRYSYNEQFF.

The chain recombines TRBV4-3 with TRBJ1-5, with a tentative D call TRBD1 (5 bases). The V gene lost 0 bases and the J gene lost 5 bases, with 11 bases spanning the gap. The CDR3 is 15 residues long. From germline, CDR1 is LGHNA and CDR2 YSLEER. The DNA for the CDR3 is TGCGCCAGCAGCCAAGAGGTAGGGGTGGATCAGCCCCAGCATTTT. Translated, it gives CASSQEVGVDQPQHF.

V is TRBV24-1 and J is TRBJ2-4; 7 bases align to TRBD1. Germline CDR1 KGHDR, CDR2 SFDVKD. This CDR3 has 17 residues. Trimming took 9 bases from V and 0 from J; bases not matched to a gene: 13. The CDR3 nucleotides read TGTGCCACCCAAAACCCGACAGGGAGATTAGCCAAAAACATTCAGTACTTC. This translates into CATQNPTGRLAKNIQYF.

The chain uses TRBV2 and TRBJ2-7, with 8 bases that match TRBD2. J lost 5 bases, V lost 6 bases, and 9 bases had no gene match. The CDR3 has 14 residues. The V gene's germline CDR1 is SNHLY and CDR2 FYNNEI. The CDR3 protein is CASRRSGSENEQYF. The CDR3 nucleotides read TGTGCCAGCAGGAGAAGCGGGAGTGAAAACGAGCAGTACTTC.

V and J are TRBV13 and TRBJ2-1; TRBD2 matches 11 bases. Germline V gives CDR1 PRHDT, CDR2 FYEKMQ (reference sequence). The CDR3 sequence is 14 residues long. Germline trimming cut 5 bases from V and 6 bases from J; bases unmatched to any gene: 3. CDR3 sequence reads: CASSRLAGLNEQFF. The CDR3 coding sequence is TGTGCCAGCAGCCGACTAGCGGGACTCAATGAGCAGTTCTTC.

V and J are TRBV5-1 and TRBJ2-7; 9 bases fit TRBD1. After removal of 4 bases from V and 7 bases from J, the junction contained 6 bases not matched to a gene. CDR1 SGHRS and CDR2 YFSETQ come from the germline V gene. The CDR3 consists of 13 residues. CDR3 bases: TGCGCCAGCAGCCTTTACAGGGGGCAAGAGCAGTACTTC. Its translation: CASSLYRGQEQYF.

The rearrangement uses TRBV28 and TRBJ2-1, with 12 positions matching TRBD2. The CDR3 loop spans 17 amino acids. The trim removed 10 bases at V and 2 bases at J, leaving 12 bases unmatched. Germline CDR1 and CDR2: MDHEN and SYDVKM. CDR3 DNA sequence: TGTGCCACCTCCACGGGACTAGCGGGTCACACCTACAATGAGCAGTTCTTC. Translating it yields CATSTGLAGHTYNEQFF. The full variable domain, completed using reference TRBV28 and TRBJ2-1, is DVKVTQSSRYLVKRTGEKVFLECVQDMDHENMFWYRQDPGLGLRLIYFSYDVKMKEKGDIPEGYSVSREKKERFSLILESASTNQTSMYLCATSTGLAGHTYNEQFFGPGTRLTVL.

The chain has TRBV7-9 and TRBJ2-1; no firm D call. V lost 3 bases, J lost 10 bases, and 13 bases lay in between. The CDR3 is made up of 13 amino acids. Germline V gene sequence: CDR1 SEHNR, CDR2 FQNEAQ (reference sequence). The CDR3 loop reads CASSFSDFNEQFF. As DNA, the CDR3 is TGTGCCAGCAGCTTTTCCGACTTCAACGAGCAGTTCTTC.

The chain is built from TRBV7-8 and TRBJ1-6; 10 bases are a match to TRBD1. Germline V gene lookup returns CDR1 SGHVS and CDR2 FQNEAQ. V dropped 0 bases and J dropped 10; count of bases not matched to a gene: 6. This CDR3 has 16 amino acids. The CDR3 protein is CASSLARQGAGSPLHF. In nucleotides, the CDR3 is TGTGCCAGCAGCTTAGCGCGACAGGGGGCTGGATCACCCCTCCACTTT.

In nucleotides, the CDR3 is TGTGCCAGCAGTGAGGGGGTCGGGGAGCTGTTTTTT. This encodes CASSEGVGELFF. V gene TRBV9 combines with J gene TRBJ2-2; D possibly corresponds to TRBD1 (6 bases). Trimming left V 5 bases short and J 7 bases short, with 9 bases between. Germline values: CDR1 SGDLS, CDR2 YYNGEE. This CDR3 spans 12 amino acids.

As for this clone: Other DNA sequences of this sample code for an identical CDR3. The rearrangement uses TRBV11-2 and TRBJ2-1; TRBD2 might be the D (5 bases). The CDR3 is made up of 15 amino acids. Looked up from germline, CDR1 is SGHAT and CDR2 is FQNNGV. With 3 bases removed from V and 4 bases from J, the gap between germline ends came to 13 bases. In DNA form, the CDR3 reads TGTGCCAGCAGCTTGAGCGGTTCGAGTTACAATGAGCAGTTCTTC. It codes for CASSLSGSSYNEQFF.

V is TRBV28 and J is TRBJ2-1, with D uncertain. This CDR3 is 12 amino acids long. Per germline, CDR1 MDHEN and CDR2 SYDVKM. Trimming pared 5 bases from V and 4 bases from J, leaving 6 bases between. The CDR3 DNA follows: TGTGCCAGCAGTATCCCATACAATGAGCAGTTCTTC. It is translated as CASSIPYNEQFF.

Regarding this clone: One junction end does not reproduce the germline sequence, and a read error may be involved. Here the CDR3 reads CASRQGILSSRETQYF. The CDR3 DNA sequence: TGCGCCAGCAGACAAGGGATACTAAGTAGTAGGGAGACCCAGTACTTC. This sequence joins TRBV4-1 and TRBJ2-5; D gene uncertain. The CDR3 covers 16 residues. Germline values: CDR1 MGHRA, CDR2 YSYEKL.

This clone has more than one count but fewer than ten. The DNA of the CDR3 is TGCGCCAGCAGCCCAGGGACACCTAGCAATCAGCCCCAGCATTTT. Translation gives CASSPGTPSNQPQHF. The chain uses TRBV5-1 and TRBJ1-5; tentative D call: TRBD1 (6 bases). Germline CDR1 and CDR2: SGHRS and YFSETQ. The CDR3 covers 15 residues. V was cut by 4 bases and J by 0 bases, with 11 bases left in between.

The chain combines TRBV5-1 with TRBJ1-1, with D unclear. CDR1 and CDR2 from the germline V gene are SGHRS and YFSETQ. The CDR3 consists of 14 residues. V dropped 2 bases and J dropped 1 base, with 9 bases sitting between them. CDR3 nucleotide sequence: TGCGCCAGCAGCTTATATGGCCCGAACACTGAAGCTTTCTTT. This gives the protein CASSLYGPNTEAFF.

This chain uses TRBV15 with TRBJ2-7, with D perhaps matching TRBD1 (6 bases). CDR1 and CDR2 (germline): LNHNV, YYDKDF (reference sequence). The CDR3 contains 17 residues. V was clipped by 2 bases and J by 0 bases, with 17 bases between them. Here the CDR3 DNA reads TGTGCCACCAGCAGATCACGTGGACAGAGGAGCTCCTACGAGCAGTACTTC. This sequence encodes CATSRSRGQRSSYEQYF.

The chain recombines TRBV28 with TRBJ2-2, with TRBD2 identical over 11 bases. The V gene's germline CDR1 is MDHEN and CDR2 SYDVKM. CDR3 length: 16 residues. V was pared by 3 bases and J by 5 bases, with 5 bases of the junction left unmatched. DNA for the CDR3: TGTGCCAGCAGTTTCCCCGTAGCGGGAGGGACCGGGGAGCTGTTTTTT. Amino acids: CASSFPVAGGTGELFF.

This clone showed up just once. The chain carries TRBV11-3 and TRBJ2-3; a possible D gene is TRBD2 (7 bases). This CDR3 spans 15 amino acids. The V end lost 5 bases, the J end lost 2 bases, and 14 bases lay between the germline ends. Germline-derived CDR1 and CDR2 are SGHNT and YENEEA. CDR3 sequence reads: CASSPRGGATDTQYF. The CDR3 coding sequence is TGTGCCAGCAGCCCTAGGGGGGGGGCCACAGATACGCAGTATTTT.

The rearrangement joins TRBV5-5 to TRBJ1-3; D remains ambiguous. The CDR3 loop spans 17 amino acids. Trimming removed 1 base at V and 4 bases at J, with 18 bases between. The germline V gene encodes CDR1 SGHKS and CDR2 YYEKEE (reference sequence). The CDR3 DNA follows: TGTGCCAGCAGCTTGCGTGGGGAGGCCAGAGAAGGAAACACCATATATTTT. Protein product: CASSLRGEAREGNTIYF.

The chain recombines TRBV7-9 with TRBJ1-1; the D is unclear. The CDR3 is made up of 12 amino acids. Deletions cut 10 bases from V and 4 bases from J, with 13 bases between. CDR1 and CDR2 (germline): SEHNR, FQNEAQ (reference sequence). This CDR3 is CATLLLGTEAFF. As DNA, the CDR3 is TGTGCCACCCTATTGCTCGGCACTGAAGCTTTCTTT. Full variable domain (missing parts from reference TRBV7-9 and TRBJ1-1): DTGVSQNPRHKITKRGQNVTFRCDPISEHNRLYWYRQTLGQGPEFLTYFQNEAQLEKSRLLSDRFSAERPKGSFSTLEIQRTEQGDSAMYLCATLLLGTEAFFGQGTRLTVV.

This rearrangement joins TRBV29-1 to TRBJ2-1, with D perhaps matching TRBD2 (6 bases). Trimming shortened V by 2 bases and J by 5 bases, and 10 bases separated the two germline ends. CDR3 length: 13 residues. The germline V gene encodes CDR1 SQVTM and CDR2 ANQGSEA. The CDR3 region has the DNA TGCAGCGTTGAAAGGCTAGCGAACAATGAGCAGTTCTTC. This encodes CSVERLANNEQFF.

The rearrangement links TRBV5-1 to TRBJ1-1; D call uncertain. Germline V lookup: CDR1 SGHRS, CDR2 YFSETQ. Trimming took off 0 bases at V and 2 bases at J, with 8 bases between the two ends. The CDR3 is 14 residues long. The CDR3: CASSLAGSNTEAFF. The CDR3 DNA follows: TGCGCCAGCAGCTTGGCTGGGAGTAACACTGAAGCTTTCTTT.